A selection of T cell receptor beta chains follows, all from one sample in a study of T cell repertoires in cytomegalovirus infection. No antigens are known for them. Each CDR3 protein is one row after TCRdb ran MiXCR on the reads. Of approximately 910,000 distinct CDR3 sequences in the sample, roughly 30% were seen once. The material was cultured CD8+ T cells from PBMCs, obtained from culture after CMV antigen stimulation. The receptor set was obtained from a human donor in good health (CMV status not recorded). Some clones in this sample may be carry-over from other donors' samples. The CDR3 runs from the conserved cysteine through the conserved F or W. D genes are given only for firm matches. Clone size, where shown, is once, few, many, or a class for clones that have expanded.

NA | TRBJ2-3 | few | TRBV6-6 | CASSLPGTPSTDTQYF | TGTGCCAGCAGTTTACCCGGAACACCGAGCACAGATACGCAGTATTTT
NA | TRBJ1-5 | NA | TRBV15 | CATSTGLRNQPQHF | TGTGCCACCAGTACAGGGTTAAGGAATCAGCCCCAGCATTTT
TRBD2 | TRBJ2-1 | NA | TRBV7-2 | CASSSPRLAGHNEQFF | TGTGCCAGCAGCTCCCCTCGACTAGCGGGGCACAATGAGCAGTTCTTC
TRBD1 | TRBJ2-2 | few | TRBV7-7 | CASSLAQGAAGELFF | TGTGCTAGCAGCTTAGCACAGGGGGCAGCCGGGGAGCTGTTTTTT
NA | TRBJ2-6 | NA | TRBV27 | CASRATVSGANVLTF | TGTGCCAGCAGAGCGACGGTCTCTGGGGCCAACGTCCTGACTTTC
NA | TRBJ1-3 | NA | TRBV4-1 | CASSPWPHSGANTIYF | TGCGCCAGCAGCCCCTGGCCCCATTCGGGAGCAAACACCATATATTTT
NA | TRBJ2-1 | NA | TRBV7-6 | CASSLRQVGEQFF | TGTGCCAGCAGCTTAAGGCAGGTGGGTGAGCAGTTCTTC
NA | TRBJ2-3 | many | TRBV7-2 | CASSSRQFSTDTQYF | TGTGCCAGCAGCTCCCGGCAGTTTAGCACAGATACGCAGTATTTT
NA | TRBJ2-2 | NA | TRBV6-8 | CASSYSMAGDDTGELFF | TGTGCCAGCAGTTACTCGATGGCAGGAGATGACACCGGGGAGCTGTTTTTT
NA | TRBJ1-4 | NA | TRBV27 | CASSLGGFNEKLFF | TGTGCCAGCAGTTTAGGCGGGTTTAATGAAAAACTGTTTTTT
NA | TRBJ1-3 | NA | TRBV7-6 | CASSLYIGLGNTIYF | TGTGCCAGCAGCCTGTATATAGGGTTAGGAAACACCATATATTTT
NA | TRBJ2-7 | NA | TRBV7-9 | CASSVSVSYEQYF | TGTGCCAGCAGCGTGAGTGTCTCCTACGAGCAGTACTTC
NA | TRBJ1-1 | NA | TRBV12-3/TRBV12-4 | CASSSNSGPGTEAFF | TGTGCCAGCAGCTCCAACTCAGGGCCTGGTACTGAAGCTTTCTTT
NA | TRBJ2-7 | NA | TRBV2 | CASSELGAPSYEQYF | TGTGCCAGCAGTGAACTGGGGGCCCCCTCCTACGAGCAGTACTTC
TRBD2 | TRBJ2-7 | NA | TRBV12-3/TRBV12-4 | CASSLGGGSKSSYEQYF | TGTGCCAGCAGTTTAGGGGGGGGTTCGAAGAGCTCCTACGAGCAGTACTTC
TRBD1 | TRBJ1-2 | NA | TRBV19 | CASSKKGGRRHNYGYTF | TGTGCCAGTAGTAAGAAAGGGGGCCGAAGACATAACTATGGCTACACCTTC
NA | TRBJ1-1 | NA | TRBV9 | CASSVGENTEAFF | TGTGCCAGCAGCGTAGGAGAGAACACTGAAGCTTTCTTT
NA | TRBJ2-3 | NA | TRBV7-4 | CASSPSSGRGVYQGDTQYF | TGTGCCAGCAGCCCAAGCTCTGGCAGGGGGGTATATCAGGGAGATACGCAGTATTTT
TRBD2 | TRBJ2-3 | NA | TRBV5-3 | CASSLAYGGATDTQYF | TGTGCCAGCAGCTTGGCATACGGGGGGGCCACAGATACGCAGTATTTT
NA | TRBJ1-2 | NA | TRBV7-6 | CASSLAVGVGGYTF | TGTGCCAGCAGCTTAGCGGTAGGGGTAGGAGGCTACACCTTC
NA | TRBJ2-1 | NA | TRBV6-5 | CASSRGGDAYNEQFF | TGTGCCAGCAGCCGTGGGGGAGATGCCTACAATGAGCAGTTCTTC
TRBD1 | TRBJ1-5 | NA | TRBV15 | CATSSRTGGSQPQHF | TGTGCCACCAGCAGCAGGACAGGGGGCAGCCAGCCCCAGCATTTT
NA | TRBJ2-3 | NA | TRBV29-1 | CSVGDRTDTQYF | TGCAGCGTTGGGGACCGCACAGATACGCAGTATTTT
NA | TRBJ1-2 | once | TRBV28 | CASSFTGRDYGYTF | TGTGCCAGCAGTTTTACCGGTAGGGACTATGGCTACACCTTC
NA | TRBJ2-7 | few | TRBV7-9 | CASSLDGRDYEQYF | TGTGCCAGCAGCTTAGACGGCAGGGACTACGAGCAGTACTTC
TRBD1 | TRBJ1-6 | few | TRBV6-2/TRBV6-3 | CASGILQGVSSPLHF | TGTGCCAGTGGAATCCTACAGGGGGTCAGTTCACCCCTCCACTTT